A selection of T cell receptor beta chains follows, all from one sample in a study of blood T cells in healthy people across ages. TCRdb passed the 5' RACE reads through MiXCR, listing each CDR3 protein once. The top ten clones hold over 5.5% of a sample with 1,500,000 or so distinct CDR3 sequences, around 59% of them seen once. The sample consisted of blood. These receptors were obtained from a man aged 18-30 years in good health. The conserved cysteine and the conserved F or W are not part of the CDR3 here.

J	V	CDR3
TRBJ2-5	TRBV3-1	ASSQVRMRREREETQY
TRBJ1-6	TRBV20-1	SAILQGGLH
TRBJ2-1	TRBV12-3/TRBV12-4	ASGEAGERGNEQF
TRBJ2-1	TRBV20-1	SAIRGGRDEQF
TRBJ2-5	TRBV13	ASSLGLDRQETLY
TRBJ1-5	TRBV2	ASSGQKNQPQH
TRBJ2-1	TRBV15	ATSRETNEQF
TRBJ2-1	TRBV6-1	ASSSFGTGLNEQF
TRBJ1-1	TRBV4-1	ASSQEGAGRYTEAF
TRBJ2-2	TRBV12-3/TRBV12-4	ASSVKNTGELF
TRBJ1-2	TRBV4-1	ASSQDRGPYGYT
TRBJ1-2	TRBV20-1	SALGGSQFSRYYGYT
TRBJ2-7	TRBV7-2	ASSWKGSSYEQY
TRBJ1-4	TRBV14	ASSQAGGLNEKLF
TRBJ2-5	TRBV2	ASRGDRGRETQY
TRBJ2-7	TRBV10-3	AISEPGPYEQY
TRBJ2-4	TRBV7-9	VSSLTGAIQY
TRBJ2-7	TRBV20-1	SATTGVRPSEQY
-	TRBV12-3/TRBV12-4	ASSPGGRRTETQY
TRBJ2-3	TRBV28	ASSLTGFTDTQY
TRBJ1-4	TRBV29-1	SVAGGPNEKLF
TRBJ2-1	TRBV12-3/TRBV12-4	ASSFRGQGYNEQF